Listed here is a single T cell receptor (beta chain). Its antigen is as yet unknown. Trimming stripped 1 base from V and 6 bases from J, with 16 bases between. The germline CDR1 and CDR2 sequences are SGHAT and FQNNGV. The CDR3 runs to 15 residues. Method: immunoSEQ multiplex PCR; TCRdb's copy keeps in-frame clones and lacks some. Of 2 million to 2.5 million clones listed, approximately 94% were seen once; the top ten hold around 1.7%. In the naive CD8 group, cells lacked CD45RO and were positively selected for CCR7, so terminally differentiated effector memory CD45RA+ cells were left out. This sample stems from a study of shared clonotypes between healthy human individuals. Findings of the study overall: The naive CD4 repertoires of several donors were compared, and roughly 5% of clonotypes were shared.

The chain couples TRBV11-2 to TRBJ2-7; D remains unclear. The clonotype comes from a man younger than 35 in good health. Some clones in this sample may be carry-over from other donors' samples. Sequencing was carried out using naive CD8+ T cells from PBMCs. CDR3 DNA: TGTGCCAGCAGCTTAGTCTGGGGTCCTGGCTCCGAGCAGTACTTC. Protein product: CASSLVWGPGSEQYF.